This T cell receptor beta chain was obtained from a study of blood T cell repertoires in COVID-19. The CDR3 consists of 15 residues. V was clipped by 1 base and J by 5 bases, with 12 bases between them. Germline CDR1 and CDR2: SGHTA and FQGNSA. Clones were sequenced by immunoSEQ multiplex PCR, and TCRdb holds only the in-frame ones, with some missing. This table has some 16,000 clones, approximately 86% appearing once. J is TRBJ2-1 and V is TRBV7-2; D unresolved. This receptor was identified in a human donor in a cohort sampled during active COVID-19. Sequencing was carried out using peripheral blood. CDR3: CASSLDTSRNNEQFF. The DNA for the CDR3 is TGTGCCAGCAGCTTAGACACGTCCCGAAACAATGAGCAGTTCTTC.